This T cell receptor (beta chain) was obtained from a study of T cell responses to AZD1222 COVID-19 vaccine. As regards this clone: Antigen unknown.

Whole-study results and caveats: Clonal diversity may have been underestimated in mostly white British donors. Repertoire sampling occurred only after the peak T cell response.

Using immunoSEQ multiplex PCR, the repertoire was profiled, and TCRdb retains in-frame clones only, with some absent. The sample carries roughly 62,000 clones, over 70% recorded once. Trimming took off 6 bases at V and 2 bases at J, with 10 bases between the two ends. Germline loops: CDR1 MNHEY, CDR2 SMNVEV (reference sequence). CDR3 length equals 13 residues. This TCR was recovered from an adult in good health. Sequenced material: peripheral blood, taken on day 0 of AZD1222 vaccination. This chain connects TRBV27 to TRBJ1-2, with D tentatively TRBD1 (5 bases). CDR3 DNA sequence: TGTGCCAGCAGACCGGGGGGAAACTATGGCTACACCTTC. Protein product: CASRPGGNYGYTF.